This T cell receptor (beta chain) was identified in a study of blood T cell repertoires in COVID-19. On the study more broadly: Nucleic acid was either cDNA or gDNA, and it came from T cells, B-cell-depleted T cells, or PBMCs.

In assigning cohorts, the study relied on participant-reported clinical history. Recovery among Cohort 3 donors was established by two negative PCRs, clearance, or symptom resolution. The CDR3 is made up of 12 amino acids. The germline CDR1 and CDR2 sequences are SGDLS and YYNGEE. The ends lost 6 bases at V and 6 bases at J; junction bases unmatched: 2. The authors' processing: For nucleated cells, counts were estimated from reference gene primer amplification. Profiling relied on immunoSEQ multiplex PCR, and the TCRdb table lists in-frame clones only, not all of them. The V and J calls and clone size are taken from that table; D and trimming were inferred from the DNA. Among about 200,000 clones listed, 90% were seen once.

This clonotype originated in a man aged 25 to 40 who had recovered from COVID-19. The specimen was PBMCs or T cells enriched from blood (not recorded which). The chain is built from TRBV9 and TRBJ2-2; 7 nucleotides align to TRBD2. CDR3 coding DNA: TGTGCCAGCAATGGGGGGGCCGGGGAGCTGTTTTTT. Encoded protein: CASNGGAGELFF.